This note documents a single T cell receptor beta chain sequence. The authors built TCR beta libraries using iRepertoire HTBI primers and Arm-PCR of CDR3 regions. TCRdb reprocessed the multiplex PCR reads via MiXCR and lists one record per CDR3 protein. The table lists 400,000 to 500,000 distinct CDR3 sequences, 14% to 15% of them singletons, with 16% in the top ten. CDR1 is LNHDA and CDR2 is SQIVND in the germline V gene (reference sequence). Trimming shortened V by 3 bases and J by 6 bases, and 9 bases separated the two germline ends. The CDR3 runs 12 residues. The data belong to a study of regulatory T cells in long-lasting Graves disease. Time point: newly diagnosed GD, antithyroid drugs for less than 3 months. The TCR library was made from RNA extracted from PBMCs. Separately, the same data were catalogued under a study of T cells in Graves' hyperthyroidism and ophthalmopathy. That source adds: In the first-round RT-PCR of the TCR CDR3, the HTBI primer set was used.

The chain recombines TRBV19 with TRBJ2-7; no clear D gene. This TCR derives from a woman aged 30 to 39 with Graves disease. This specimen was peripheral blood mononuclear cells (PBMCs), taken at new diagnosis, from a patient treated with antithyroid drugs. CDR3 DNA sequence: TGTGCCAGTAGTATCGGCGGATCCGAGCAGTACTTC. It specifies CASSIGGSEQYF.